These 19 T cell receptor beta chains were all obtained from the same sample, sequenced in a study of STAT5B mutations in CD4+ large granular lymphocyte leukemia. Assay used: immunoSEQ multiplex PCR; TCRdb lists only in-frame clones, some missing. The sample has 30,000 to 40,000 clones, more than 70% seen once. The source material was CD4+ T cells from blood buffy coats. These receptors originate from a human donor in good health.

The chain carries TRBV7-2 and TRBJ2-2; weak D call: TRBD2 (5 bases). From germline, CDR1 is SGHTA and CDR2 FQGNSA. The V end was cut by 3 bases, the J end by 4 bases, with 15 bases between. The CDR3 is 16 residues long. CDR3 protein: CASSFVGASSTGELFF. CDR3 nucleotide sequence: TGTGCCAGCAGCTTTGTGGGAGCTAGCAGCACCGGGGAGCTGTTTTTT.

V usage is TRBV19 and J usage is TRBJ1-2; D uncertain. Germline CDR1 LNHDA, CDR2 SQIVND (reference sequence). The length of the CDR3 is 11 residues. The ends were cut back, 3 bases at V and 7 bases at J, with 6 bases in the middle. The CDR3 protein is CASSINFGYTF. CDR3 DNA: TGTGCCAGTAGTATCAATTTTGGCTACACCTTC.

This clone was counted only a few times. This chain uses TRBV11-3 with TRBJ1-1; 7 bases fit TRBD1. Germline loops: CDR1 SGHNT, CDR2 YENEEA. The CDR3 runs 13 residues. J was trimmed by 6 bases and V by 5 bases; bases with no gene match: 6. CDR3 sequence: CASSRDRAAEAFF. DNA for the CDR3: TGTGCCAGCAGCCGAGACAGGGCCGCTGAAGCTTTCTTT.

CDR3 bases: TGTGCCAGCAGCCCTCGACAGATCTCCTACAATGAGCAGTTCTTC. Translating it yields CASSPRQISYNEQFF. The chain has TRBV7-8 and TRBJ2-1; tentatively, D is TRBD1 (5 bases). The CDR3 contains 15 residues. V lost 5 bases, J lost 0 bases, and 11 bases lay in between. CDR1 is SGHVS, CDR2 FQNEAQ, per germline.

V usage is TRBV6-6 and J usage is TRBJ1-5; 8 bases are a match to TRBD1. After removal of 5 bases from V and 7 bases from J, the junction contained 7 bases not matched to a gene. CDR1 is MNHNY and CDR2 is SVGAGI in the germline V gene (reference sequence). The CDR3 extends over 14 amino acids. This CDR3 reads CASSRQGNKQPQHF. The CDR3 region has the DNA TGTGCCAGCAGTAGACAGGGGAACAAACAGCCCCAGCATTTT.

This clone appeared a few times. The genes are TRBV7-7 and TRBJ2-2; a weak D match, TRBD2 (6 bases). V gave up 0 bases and J gave up 1 base, with 9 bases separating them. CDR1 and CDR2 from the germline V gene are SSHAT and FNYEAQ (reference sequence). The CDR3 is 16 residues long. The CDR3: CASSLASAGNTGELFF. In nucleotides, the CDR3 is TGTGCCAGCAGCTTAGCGTCAGCGGGGAACACCGGGGAGCTGTTTTTT.

This clone was counted between two and nine times. The CDR3 reads CATGTGYGYTF. The CDR3 nucleotides read TGTGCCACCGGGACAGGGTATGGCTACACCTTC. The V call is TRBV6-4, the J call TRBJ1-2; 9 bases match TRBD1. CDR1 and CDR2 (germline): MRHNA, SNTAGT. The CDR3 loop spans 11 amino acids. J lost 5 bases, V lost 10 bases, and 2 bases had no gene match.

The chain carries TRBV11-2 and TRBJ1-4; possible D gene TRBD1, 6 bases. This CDR3 spans 16 amino acids. From germline, CDR1 is SGHAT and CDR2 FQNNGV. V lost 3 bases to trimming and J lost 3 bases, with 14 bases between them. The CDR3 DNA sequence: TGTGCCAGCAGCTTGGGGGGCAGGGTGTCTAATGAAAAACTGTTTTTT. It translates to CASSLGGRVSNEKLFF.

The genes are TRBV7-9 and TRBJ2-1, with D possibly being TRBD2 (6 bases). The germline CDR1 and CDR2 sequences are SEHNR and FQNEAQ (reference sequence). Trimming took off 0 bases at V and 7 bases at J, with 13 bases between the two ends. The CDR3 contains 15 residues. CDR3 bases: TGTGCCAGCAGCTTAGCGGGACTGCTAGGTAATGAGCAGTTCTTC. Amino acid sequence: CASSLAGLLGNEQFF.

The chain combines TRBV9 with TRBJ1-6; no clear D gene. V was pared by 6 bases and J by 0 bases, with 7 bases between. The CDR3 extends over 14 amino acids. Germline V gene data show CDR1 as SGDLS and CDR2 as YYNGEE. CDR3: CASMGSSYNSPLHF. CDR3 nucleotide sequence: TGTGCCAGCATGGGGAGCTCCTATAATTCACCCCTCCACTTT.

The chain recombines TRBV5-1 with TRBJ1-5; 7 positions agree with TRBD1. V dropped 0 bases and J dropped 6; count of bases not matched to a gene: 3. Germline CDR1 SGHRS, CDR2 YFSETQ. This CDR3 region has 14 residues. The CDR3 bases are TGCGCCAGCAGCTTGGGGTCAGGGGGTCAGCCCCAGCATTTT. Protein product: CASSLGSGGQPQHF.

As DNA, the CDR3 is TGTGCCAGTAGTATCGAGGGGAATAGCAATCAGCCCCAGCATTTT. Amino acid sequence: CASSIEGNSNQPQHF. The rearrangement links TRBV19 to TRBJ1-5; TRBD1 might be the D (5 bases). Germline V CDR1 and CDR2: LNHDA, SQIVND (reference sequence). The V end lost 3 bases, the J end lost 0 bases, and 9 bases lay between the germline ends. This CDR3 contains 15 residues. The whole variable domain, remainder taken from reference TRBV19 and TRBJ1-5, is DGGITQSPKYLFRKEGQNVTLSCEQNLNHDAMYWYRQDPGQGLRLIYYSQIVNDFQKGDIAEGYSVSREKKESFPLTVTSAQKNPTAFYLCASSIEGNSNQPQHFGDGTRLSIL.

This clone showed up just a few times. The rearrangement joins TRBV5-4 to TRBJ1-5; D not certain. With 1 base removed from V and 4 bases from J, the gap between germline ends came to 6 bases. The CDR3 runs to 13 residues. Germline CDR1 is SGHNT and CDR2 is YYREEE (reference sequence). This chain's CDR3 is CASSLNGNQPQHF. The CDR3 DNA follows: TGTGCCAGCAGCTTGAACGGGAATCAGCCCCAGCATTTT.

The chain couples TRBV27 to TRBJ2-5; D possibly uses TRBD1 or TRBD2 (6 bases each). This CDR3 has 16 amino acids. Per germline, CDR1 MNHEY and CDR2 SMNVEV (reference sequence). Trimming cost V 5 bases and J 1 base, with 17 bases left between them. DNA for the CDR3: TGTGCCAGCAGTATGGGGGGCCAATGGGGCCAAGAGACCCAGTACTTC. This sequence encodes CASSMGGQWGQETQYF.

The chain joins TRBV19 to TRBJ2-6; D perhaps matches TRBD2 (6 bases). Trimming took 3 bases from V and 0 from J, leaving 12 bases between them. The CDR3 runs to 17 residues. Germline loops: CDR1 LNHDA, CDR2 SQIVND (reference sequence). The DNA of the CDR3 is TGTGCCAGTAGTATTGGGGGACTCTTCTCTGGGGCCAACGTCCTGACTTTC. It encodes CASSIGGLFSGANVLTF.

The chain uses TRBV18 and TRBJ2-3; 10 nucleotides line up with TRBD2. Germline CDR1 is KGHSH and CDR2 is LQKENI. V lost 5 bases to trimming and J lost 4 bases; unmatched junction nucleotides: 6. The CDR3 spans 15 residues. The DNA for the CDR3 is TGTGCCAGCTCATCCCGTCTAGCGGGAGCAGATACGCAGTATTTT. The encoded protein is CASSSRLAGADTQYF.

This clone was seen a handful of times. The rearrangement joins TRBV5-6 to TRBJ1-1; D is unresolved. The CDR3 sequence is 12 residues long. Trimming pared 1 base from V and 7 bases from J, leaving 8 bases between. The germline CDR1 and CDR2 sequences are SGHDT and YYEEEE. The CDR3 coding sequence is TGTGCCAGCAGCTTGCCCCAGCTTGAAGCTTTCTTT. It yields the protein CASSLPQLEAFF.

This rearrangement joins TRBV5-1 to TRBJ2-1; 8 nucleotides align to TRBD2. V was clipped by 0 bases and J by 7 bases; unmatched bases: 6. Germline V gene sequence: CDR1 SGHRS, CDR2 YFSETQ. CDR3 length: 15 residues. The CDR3 DNA sequence: TGCGCCAGCAGCTTGGCCAGCGGGAGAGGGAATGAGCAGTTCTTC. It translates to CASSLASGRGNEQFF.

The rearrangement uses TRBV7-2 and TRBJ1-1; weak D call: TRBD1 (5 bases). V lost 2 bases and J lost 0, with 16 bases in between. The germline gives CDR1 SGHTA, CDR2 FQGNSA. The CDR3 covers 17 residues. CDR3 sequence reads: CASSLYGAQTMNTEAFF. CDR3 coding DNA: TGTGCCAGCAGCTTATACGGGGCACAGACTATGAACACTGAAGCTTTCTTT.